This entry concerns a single T cell receptor (beta chain). Its matching antigen is unknown. Sequencing targeted expressed TCRB transcripts, as all isolated RNA had been reverse transcribed. Only in-frame clones appear in the TCRdb table, and some are missing; sequencing was by immunoSEQ multiplex PCR. The table shows 40,000 to 50,000 clones, with over 50% occurring only once. This record belongs to a study of beta chain features in type 1 diabetes. Study results and limitations: Patients showed naive, central memory and Treg TCRB repertoires that appeared more similar than those of healthy donors. Within each of all four CD4+ subsets, Type 1 diabetes patients had TCRB CDR3s that were moderately but significantly shorter.

The clonotype originates from a man aged 25-40 years with type 1 diabetes. Some clones in this sample may be carry-over from other donors' samples. Material for sequencing was Tregs from blood.

The CDR3 nucleotides read TGTGCCAGCAGCCGCGGCTGGGCTAGCGGGGACAATGAGCAGTTCTTC. Translated, it gives CASSRGWASGDNEQFF. The rearrangement links TRBV7-9 to TRBJ2-1, with 9 bases matching TRBD2. The J segment lost 5 bases and the V segment lost 5 bases, leaving 10 bases of the junction unmatched. This CDR3 spans 16 amino acids. In germline, CDR1 is SEHNR, CDR2 FQNEAQ (reference sequence).